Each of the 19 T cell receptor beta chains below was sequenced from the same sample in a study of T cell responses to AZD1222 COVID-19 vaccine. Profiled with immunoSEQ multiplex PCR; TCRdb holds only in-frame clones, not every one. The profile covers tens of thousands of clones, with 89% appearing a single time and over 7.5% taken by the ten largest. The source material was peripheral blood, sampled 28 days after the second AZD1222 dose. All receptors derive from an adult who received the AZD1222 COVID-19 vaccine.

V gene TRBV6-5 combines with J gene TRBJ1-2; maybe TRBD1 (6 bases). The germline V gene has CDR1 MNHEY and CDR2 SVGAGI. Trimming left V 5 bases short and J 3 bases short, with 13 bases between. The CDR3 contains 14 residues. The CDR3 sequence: CASSKLAGDYGYTF. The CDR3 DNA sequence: TGTGCCAGCAGTAAACTCGCAGGGGACTATGGCTACACCTTC.

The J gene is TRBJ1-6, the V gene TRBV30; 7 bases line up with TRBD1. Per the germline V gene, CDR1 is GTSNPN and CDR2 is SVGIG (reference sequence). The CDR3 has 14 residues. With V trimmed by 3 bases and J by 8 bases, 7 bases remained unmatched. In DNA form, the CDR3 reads TGTGCCTGGAGACCCCGGGACAGCTATTCACCCCTCCACTTT. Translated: CAWRPRDSYSPLHF.

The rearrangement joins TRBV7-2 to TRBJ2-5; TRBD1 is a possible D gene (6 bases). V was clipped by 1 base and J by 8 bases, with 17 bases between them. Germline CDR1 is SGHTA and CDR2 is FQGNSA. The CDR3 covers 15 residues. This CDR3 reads CASSLVISSGHTQYF. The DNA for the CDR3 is TGTGCCAGCAGCTTAGTAATTTCCTCGGGACACACCCAGTACTTC.

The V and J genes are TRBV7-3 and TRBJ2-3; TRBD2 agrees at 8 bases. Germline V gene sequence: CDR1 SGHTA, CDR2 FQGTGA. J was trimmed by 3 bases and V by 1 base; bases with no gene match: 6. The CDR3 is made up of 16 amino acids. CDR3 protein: CASSLRLAFSTDTQYF. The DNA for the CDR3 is TGTGCCAGCAGCTTAAGACTAGCGTTTAGTACAGATACGCAGTATTTT.

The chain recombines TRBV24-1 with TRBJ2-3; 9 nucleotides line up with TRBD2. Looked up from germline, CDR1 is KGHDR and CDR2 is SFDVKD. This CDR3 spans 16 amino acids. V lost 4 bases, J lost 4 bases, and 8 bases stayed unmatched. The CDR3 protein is CATSDLAGAVADTQYF. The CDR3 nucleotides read TGTGCCACCAGTGACTTAGCGGGAGCAGTCGCAGATACGCAGTATTTT.

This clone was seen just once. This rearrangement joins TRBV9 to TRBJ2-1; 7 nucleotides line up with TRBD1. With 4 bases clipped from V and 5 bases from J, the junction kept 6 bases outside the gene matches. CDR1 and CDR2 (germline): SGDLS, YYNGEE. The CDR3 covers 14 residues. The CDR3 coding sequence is TGTGCCAGCAGCATAGGGACAGTAAACAATGAGCAGTTCTTC. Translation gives CASSIGTVNNEQFF.

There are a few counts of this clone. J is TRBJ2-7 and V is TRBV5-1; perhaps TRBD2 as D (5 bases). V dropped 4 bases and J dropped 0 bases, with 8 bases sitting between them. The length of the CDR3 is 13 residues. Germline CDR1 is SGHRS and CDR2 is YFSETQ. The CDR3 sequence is CASSTGLSYEQYF. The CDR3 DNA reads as TGCGCCAGCAGCACTGGACTCTCCTACGAGCAGTACTTC. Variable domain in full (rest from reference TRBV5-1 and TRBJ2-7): KAGVTQTPRYLIKTRGQQVTLSCSPISGHRSVSWYQQTPGQGLQFLFEYFSETQRNKGNFPGRFSGRQFSNSRSEMNVSTLELGDSALYLCASSTGLSYEQYFGPGTRLTVT.

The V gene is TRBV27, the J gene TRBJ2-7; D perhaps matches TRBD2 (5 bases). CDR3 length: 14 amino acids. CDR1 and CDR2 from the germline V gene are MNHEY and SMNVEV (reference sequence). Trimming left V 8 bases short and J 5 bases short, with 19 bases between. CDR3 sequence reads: CASSRTRGSDEQYF. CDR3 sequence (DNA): TGTGCCAGCTCTCGGACCCGGGGATCTGACGAGCAGTACTTC.

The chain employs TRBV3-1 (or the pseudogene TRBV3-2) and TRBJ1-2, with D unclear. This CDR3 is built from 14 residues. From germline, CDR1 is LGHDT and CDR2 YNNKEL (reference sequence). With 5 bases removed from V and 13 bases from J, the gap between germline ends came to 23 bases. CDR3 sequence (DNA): TGTGCCAGCAGCTTCACCGGCAGCCGCAGGATTCCCACCTTC. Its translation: CASSFTGSRRIPTF.

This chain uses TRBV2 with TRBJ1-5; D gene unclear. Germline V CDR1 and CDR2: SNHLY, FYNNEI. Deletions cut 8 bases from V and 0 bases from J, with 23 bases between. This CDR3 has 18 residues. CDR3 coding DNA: TGTGCCAGCCGGCCTCCGGGGTCGGATAGATATAGCAATCAGCCCCAGCATTTT. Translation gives CASRPPGSDRYSNQPQHF.

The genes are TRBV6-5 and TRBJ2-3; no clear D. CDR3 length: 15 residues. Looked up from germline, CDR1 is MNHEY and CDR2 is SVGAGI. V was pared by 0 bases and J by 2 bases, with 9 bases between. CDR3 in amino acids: CASSYSSSLTDTQYF. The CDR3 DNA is TGTGCCAGCAGTTACTCGTCTTCTCTCACAGATACGCAGTATTTT.

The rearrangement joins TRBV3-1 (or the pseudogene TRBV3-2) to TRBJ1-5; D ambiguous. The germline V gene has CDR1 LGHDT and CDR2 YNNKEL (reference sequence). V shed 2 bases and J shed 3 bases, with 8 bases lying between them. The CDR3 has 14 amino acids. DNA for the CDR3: TGTGCCAGCAGCCAATTAGGTCCCAATCAGCCCCAGCATTTT. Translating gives CASSQLGPNQPQHF.

CDR3 sequence (DNA): TGTGCCAGCAGCCGTCGGACTACCCAGGGCCCAGATACGCAGTATTTT. This translates into CASSRRTTQGPDTQYF. The chain has TRBV3-1 (or the pseudogene TRBV3-2) and TRBJ2-3; a weak D match, TRBD2 (6 bases). The CDR3 extends over 16 amino acids. V lost 4 bases and J lost 4, with 18 bases in between. Per germline, CDR1 LGHDT and CDR2 YNNKEL (reference sequence).

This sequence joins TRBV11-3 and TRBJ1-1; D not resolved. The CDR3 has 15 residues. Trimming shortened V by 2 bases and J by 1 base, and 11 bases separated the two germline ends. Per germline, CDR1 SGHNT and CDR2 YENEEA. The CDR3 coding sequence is TGTGCCAGCAGCTTATCGGGAAACAAGAACACTGAAGCTTTCTTT. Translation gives CASSLSGNKNTEAFF.

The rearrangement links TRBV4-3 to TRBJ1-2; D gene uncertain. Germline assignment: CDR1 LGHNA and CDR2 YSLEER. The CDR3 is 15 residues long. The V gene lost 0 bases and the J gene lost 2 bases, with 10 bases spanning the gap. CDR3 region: CASSQEGNSNYGYTF. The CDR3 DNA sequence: TGCGCCAGCAGCCAAGAGGGCAACTCCAACTATGGCTACACCTTC.

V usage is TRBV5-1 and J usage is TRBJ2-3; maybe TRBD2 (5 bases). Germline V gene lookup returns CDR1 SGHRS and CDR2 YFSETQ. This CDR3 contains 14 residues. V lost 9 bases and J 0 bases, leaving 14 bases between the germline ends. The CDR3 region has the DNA TGCGCCACCAGTCGGGGTTCTAGCACAGATACGCAGTATTTT. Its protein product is CATSRGSSTDTQYF.

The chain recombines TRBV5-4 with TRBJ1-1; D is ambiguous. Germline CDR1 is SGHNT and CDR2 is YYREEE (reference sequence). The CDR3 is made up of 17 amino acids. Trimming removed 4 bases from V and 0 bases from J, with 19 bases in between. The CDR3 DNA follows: TGTGCCAGCAGCCCCACAATGGGCGGGCTTATGAACACTGAAGCTTTCTTT. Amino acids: CASSPTMGGLMNTEAFF.

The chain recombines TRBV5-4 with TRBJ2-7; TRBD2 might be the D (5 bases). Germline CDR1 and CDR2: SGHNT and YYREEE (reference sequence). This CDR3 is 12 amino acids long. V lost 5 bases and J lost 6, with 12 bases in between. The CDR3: CASSLRGSEQYF. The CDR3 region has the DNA TGTGCCAGCAGTTTGAGAGGGAGCGAGCAGTACTTC.

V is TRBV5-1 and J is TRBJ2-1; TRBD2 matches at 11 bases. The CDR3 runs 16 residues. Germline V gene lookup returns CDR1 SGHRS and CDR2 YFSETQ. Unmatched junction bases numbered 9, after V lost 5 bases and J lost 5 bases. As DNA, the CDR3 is TGCGCCAGCAGGGATTCACTAGCGGGAGCCCACAATGAGCAGTTCTTC. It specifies CASRDSLAGAHNEQFF.